Sequencing of this T cell receptor (beta chain) was carried out in a study of T-cell memory formation after mild COVID-19. Study-wide background: The two donors had largely donor-specific TCR clusters. Broader study findings: Contracting clones from day 15 to 85 showed balanced CD4/CD8; later expanders favored CD4+. Most CD4+ clones that shrank were in CM and EM, while CD8+ ones turned up in EMRA.

CDR3 length: 11 residues. The V end was cut by 4 bases, the J end by 7 bases, with 7 bases between. Germline values: CDR1 MNHEY, CDR2 SVGAGI. MiXCR, run by TCRdb on the 5' RACE reads, gives a single entry per CDR3 protein. The table has 200,000 to 250,000 distinct CDR3 sequences, around 9.5% seen once. Remarks on this clonotype: Its specificity is unknown.

The genes are TRBV6-5 and TRBJ2-5; tentatively, D is TRBD2 (5 bases). This receptor was taken from a man between 18 and 35 years old who had mild COVID-19 (a few samples of this study predate the infection). Cell type and time point are not known. Material: PBMCs or a T cell subset sorted from them (not recorded which). The CDR3 loop is CASSSGGTQYF. The CDR3 DNA sequence: TGTGCCAGCAGTTCAGGAGGGACCCAGTACTTC.